A single sample gave rise to the 14 T cell receptor beta chains below, sequenced in a study of liver allograft versus peripheral blood T cells. As for the study in general: Peripheral blood of the recipients supplied T cell receptor repertoires that were compared with those in transplanted livers.

TCRdb reprocessed the reads via MiXCR and lists one record per CDR3 protein. The profile covers around 2,700 distinct CDR3 sequences, with roughly 16% appearing a single time and over 25% taken by the ten largest. These receptors came from a human patient who had a liver transplant. Some T cells here may be from the graft donor.

There are a few counts of this clonotype. The rearrangement uses TRBV2 and TRBJ1-6, with D uncertain. V was trimmed by 2 bases and J by 6 bases, leaving 2 bases between them. The CDR3 contains 12 residues. Germline loops: CDR1 SNHLY, CDR2 FYNNEI. The CDR3 here is CASSESNSPLHF. In DNA form, the CDR3 reads TGTGCCAGCAGTGAATCTAATTCACCCCTCCACTTT.

This clonotype is a singleton in its sample. The chain couples TRBV5-4 to TRBJ2-7; D might be TRBD1 (6 bases). Germline assignment: CDR1 SGHNT and CDR2 YYREEE (reference sequence). V lost 4 bases to trimming and J lost 0 bases, with 11 bases between them. The CDR3 length is 14 residues. DNA of the CDR3: TGTGCCAGCAGCCTCTGGGGGCCCTCCTACGAGCAGTACTTC. As protein: CASSLWGPSYEQYF.

This clonotype is medium-sized within its sample. V is TRBV12-3 or TRBV12-4 and J is TRBJ2-1; no reliable D call. The ends were cut back, 6 bases at V and 5 bases at J, with 11 bases in the middle. The CDR3 sequence is 13 residues long. The CDR3 here is CASSRANHNEQFF. The CDR3 nucleotides are TGTGCCAGCAGCCGTGCCAACCACAATGAGCAGTTCTTC.

This clonotype is medium-sized (0.01 to 0.1%) in the sample. The V call is TRBV12-3 or TRBV12-4, the J call TRBJ1-6; tentatively, D is TRBD1 (5 bases). The CDR3 runs to 15 residues. V shed 4 bases and J shed 7 bases, with 14 bases lying between them. Written as DNA, the CDR3 is TGTGCCAGCAGTTCGGACGGGACCGGCAATTCACCCCTCCACTTT. Amino acid sequence: CASSSDGTGNSPLHF.

This clonotype qualifies as large (0.1 to 1%). V is TRBV13 and J is TRBJ1-2; TRBD1 is a possible D gene (5 bases). Trimming stripped 11 bases from V and 0 bases from J, with 19 bases between. The germline gives CDR1 PRHDT, CDR2 FYEKMQ (reference sequence). The CDR3 runs to 15 residues. CDR3 DNA: TGTGCCTCTGACACGGGGCTCTCAGCTAACTATGGCTACACCTTC. It translates to CASDTGLSANYGYTF.

This clonotype is medium-sized (0.01 to 0.1%) within its sample. The CDR3 sequence is CASSTAGPAEQFF. Here the CDR3 DNA reads TGTGCCAGTAGTACCGCGGGGCCTGCGGAGCAGTTCTTC. The chain carries TRBV19 and TRBJ2-1; possibly TRBD2 for D (6 bases). CDR1 is LNHDA and CDR2 is SQIVND in the germline V gene (reference sequence). The CDR3 length is 13 residues. V lost 4 bases and J lost 10, with 14 bases in between.

This clonotype is labeled as medium-sized. This chain connects TRBV5-5 to TRBJ1-2, with a weak D call TRBD1 (5 bases). Per the germline V gene, CDR1 is SGHKS and CDR2 is YYEKEE (reference sequence). CDR3 length equals 15 residues. V was cut by 3 bases and J by 0 bases, with 12 bases left in between. CDR3 bases: TGTGCCAGCAGCTCACCGGGACGTACTAACTATGGCTACACCTTC. It codes for CASSSPGRTNYGYTF.

Relative to its sample, this clonotype is medium-sized (0.01 to 0.1%). The chain joins TRBV12-3 or TRBV12-4 to TRBJ1-6; tentative D call: TRBD1 (6 bases). The CDR3 covers 16 residues. V lost 6 bases and J 4 bases, leaving 16 bases between the germline ends. The CDR3 DNA reads as TGTGCCAGCAGCTTCAACAGGGATCCTTATAATTCACCCCTCCACTTT. Its protein is CASSFNRDPYNSPLHF.

By sample fraction, this clonotype is medium-sized. The gene calls are TRBV9 and TRBJ1-5, with D uncertain. CDR3 size: 11 residues. The germline V gene encodes CDR1 SGDLS and CDR2 YYNGEE. Trimming stripped 8 bases from V and 6 bases from J, with 9 bases between. The CDR3 loop reads CASSTPQPQHF. Written as DNA, the CDR3 is TGTGCCAGTTCTACACCTCAGCCCCAGCATTTT.

This clonotype is medium-sized within its sample. V usage is TRBV20-1 and J usage is TRBJ1-1; TRBD1 aligns across 8 bases. The CDR3 loop spans 18 amino acids. The V gene's germline CDR1 is DFQATT and CDR2 SNEGSKA (reference sequence). Losses at the gene ends were 0 bases for V and 0 bases for J; bases not matched to a gene: 12. In nucleotides, the CDR3 is TGCAGTGCTAGAGATCTTCAGGGGGCGCGGTGGATGAACACTGAAGCTTTCTTT. This encodes CSARDLQGARWMNTEAFF.

By proportion, this clonotype is medium-sized. This chain's CDR3 is CASSEGGNTIYF. The CDR3 nucleotides read TGTGCCAGCAGCGAGGGGGGAAACACCATATATTTT. The chain employs TRBV9 and TRBJ1-3, with TRBD1 as a possible D gene (5 bases). The ends were cut back, 3 bases at V and 4 bases at J, with 5 bases in the middle. CDR1 and CDR2 from the germline V gene are SGDLS and YYNGEE. This CDR3 is 12 amino acids long.

The chain is built from TRBV7-9 and TRBJ2-1; D gene ambiguous. Germline-derived CDR1 and CDR2 are SEHNR and FQNEAQ (reference sequence). Trimming cost V 4 bases and J 8 bases, with 9 bases left between them. The CDR3 covers 12 residues. DNA of the CDR3: TGTGCCAGCAGCTCTAAAGCCGATGAGCAGTTCTTC. Residues: CASSSKADEQFF. Drawing the rest from reference TRBV7-9 and TRBJ2-1, the complete variable domain is DTGVSQNPRHKITKRGQNVTFRCDPISEHNRLYWYRQTLGQGPEFLTYFQNEAQLEKSRLLSDRFSAERPKGSFSTLEIQRTEQGDSAMYLCASSSKADEQFFGPGTRLTVL.

On this clonotype: This may come from a read error, since a much larger clone is one base off. The chain is built from TRBV7-9 and TRBJ2-1; D might be TRBD1 (5 bases). CDR3 length: 15 residues. The V end lost 3 bases, the J end lost 6 bases, and 15 bases lay between the germline ends. Germline loops: CDR1 SEHNR, CDR2 FQNEAQ (reference sequence). The CDR3 nucleotides are TGTGCCAGCAGCTTGGTTCGAGACAGCCTCAATGAGCAGTTCTTC. This gives the protein CASSLVRDSLNEQFF.

In its sample, this clonotype is medium-sized. V and J are TRBV29-1 and TRBJ2-7; TRBD1 matches 8 bases. Germline lookup yields CDR1 SQVTM and CDR2 ANQGSEA. This CDR3 is built from 13 residues. The junction had 5 bases not matched to a gene; V was cut back by 5 bases and J by 2 bases. The CDR3 nucleotides read TGCAGCGTTTCGGACAGGGCCGCCTACGAGCAGTACTTC. It yields the protein CSVSDRAAYEQYF.